The 19 T cell receptor beta chains listed next were all sequenced from one sample in a study of shared clonotypes between healthy human individuals. Generated by immunoSEQ multiplex PCR, the TCRdb table keeps only in-frame clones and is missing some. Of a few hundred thousand clones in the sample, approximately 71% were seen once. Sequencing was carried out using PBMCs. These receptors came from a woman aged 40 to 50 in good health. Some clones in this sample may be carry-over from other donors' samples.

The V gene is TRBV18, the J gene TRBJ2-1; D possibly matches TRBD1 or TRBD2 (6 bases each). Trimming pared 4 bases from V and 14 bases from J, leaving 18 bases between. The CDR3 runs to 13 residues. Germline CDR1 reads KGHSH; CDR2 reads LQKENI. DNA of the CDR3: TGTGCCAGCTCACGAGGACAGCCACGGAGGGAGTTCTTC. Protein: CASSRGQPRREFF. Drawing the rest from reference TRBV18 and TRBJ2-1, the complete variable domain is NAGVMQNPRHLVRRRGQEARLRCSPMKGHSHVYWYRQLPEEGLKFMVYLQKENIIDESGMPKERFSAEFPKEGPSILRIQQVVRGDSAAYFCASSRGQPRREFFGPGTRLTVL.

The V and J genes are TRBV19 and TRBJ2-7; TRBD1 aligns across 8 bases. V lost 3 bases to trimming and J lost 4 bases; unmatched junction nucleotides: 14. CDR3 length equals 17 residues. Germline values: CDR1 LNHDA, CDR2 SQIVND (reference sequence). The CDR3 DNA is TGTGCCAGTAGTATTTCGGAGTCCCGGACAGGGTGGTACGAGCAGTACTTC. This codes for CASSISESRTGWYEQYF.

The chain carries TRBV10-3 and TRBJ2-7; 8 nucleotides agree with TRBD1. This CDR3 is 17 amino acids long. Per the germline V gene, CDR1 is ENHRY and CDR2 is SYGVKD. The J segment lost 2 bases and the V segment lost 0 bases, leaving 9 bases of the junction unmatched. The CDR3 loop reads CAISESKGRGRPYEQYF. Written as DNA, the CDR3 is TGTGCCATCAGTGAGTCGAAGGGCAGGGGGCGCCCCTACGAGCAGTACTTC.

The chain links TRBV18 to TRBJ1-4, with 7 nucleotides matching TRBD1. V was pared by 10 bases and J by 3 bases, with 5 bases of the junction left unmatched. Germline V gives CDR1 KGHSH, CDR2 LQKENI. The CDR3 totals 13 residues. In DNA, the CDR3 is TGTGCCACCCCCGGGACAGCTAATGAAAAACTGTTTTTT. This codes for CATPGTANEKLFF.

CDR3 nucleotide sequence: TGTGCCAGCAGGAAGCGCAACCCCACCTCCTACGAGCAGTACTTC. Protein product: CASRKRNPTSYEQYF. This chain uses TRBV12-1 with TRBJ2-7; no check of the table's D call, TRBD2, against the DNA was made. TRBV12-1 is flagged as a pseudogene. The CDR3 has 15 residues.

V and J are TRBV18 and TRBJ2-1, with 8 bases identical to TRBD2. The CDR3 is made up of 14 amino acids. V was clipped by 3 bases and J by 6 bases; unmatched bases: 4. CDR1 KGHSH and CDR2 LQKENI come from the germline V gene. The CDR3: CASSPGLGANEQFF. Written as DNA, the CDR3 is TGTGCCAGCTCACCGGGACTAGGTGCCAATGAGCAGTTCTTC.

Remarks on this clone: A read error likely explains this, since a far larger clone differs by one base. The V and J genes are TRBV30 and TRBJ1-1; D uncertain. The V gene's germline CDR1 is GTSNPN and CDR2 SVGIG (reference sequence). Trimming took 5 bases from V and 5 from J, leaving 18 bases between them. The CDR3 loop spans 14 amino acids. CDR3 protein: CAWSRPRFATEAFF. DNA for the CDR3: TGTGCCTGGTCCAGACCCAGGTTCGCGACTGAAGCTTTCTTT.

This clone was detected many times. The sample contains more than one DNA sequence encoding this CDR3. The J gene is TRBJ2-1, the V gene TRBV2; D remains unclear. Germline V CDR1 and CDR2: SNHLY, FYNNEI. This CDR3 comprises 11 residues. V dropped 6 bases and J dropped 7 bases, with 7 bases sitting between them. The chain's CDR3 is CASRASNEQFF. The DNA of the CDR3 is TGTGCCAGCAGAGCGTCGAATGAGCAGTTCTTC.

V usage is TRBV27 and J usage is TRBJ1-2, with 8 bases that match TRBD1. V gave up 6 bases and J gave up 0 bases; unmatched junction bases: 6. The CDR3 contains 15 residues. In germline, CDR1 is MNHEY, CDR2 SMNVEV (reference sequence). The CDR3 here is CASRDRERANYGYTF. DNA of the CDR3: TGTGCCAGCAGGGACAGGGAACGGGCTAACTATGGCTACACCTTC.

In this sample, this clone turned up many times. The sample holds other DNA sequences that translate to the same CDR3. The chain joins TRBV28 to TRBJ1-1; TRBD1 might be the D (5 bases). The CDR3 length is 16 residues. Germline lookup yields CDR1 MDHEN and CDR2 SYDVKM. Trimming took off 1 base at V and 3 bases at J, with 15 bases between the two ends. The CDR3 loop is CASSLYPRVRDTEAFF. In nucleotides, the CDR3 is TGTGCCAGCAGTTTATACCCCAGGGTTAGGGACACTGAAGCTTTCTTT.

This clone was recorded once. The chain couples TRBV29-1 to TRBJ1-1, with 10 nucleotides matching TRBD1. Per the germline V gene, CDR1 is SQVTM and CDR2 is ANQGSEA. V was clipped by 8 bases and J by 7 bases; unmatched bases: 7. This CDR3 is 12 amino acids long. CDR3 amino acids: CSLGTGVHEAFF. The CDR3 DNA is TGCAGCCTAGGGACAGGGGTCCATGAAGCTTTCTTT. The whole variable domain, filled in from reference TRBV29-1 and TRBJ1-1, reads SAVISQKPSRDICQRGTSLTIQCQVDSQVTMMFWYRQQPGQSLTLIATANQGSEATYESGFVIDKFPISRPNLTFSTLTVSNMSPEDSSIYLCSLGTGVHEAFFGQGTRLTVV.

The rearrangement joins TRBV7-3 to TRBJ2-5; D may be TRBD1 or TRBD2 (5 bases each). V was cut by 2 bases and J by 0 bases, with 19 bases left in between. The CDR3 runs to 18 residues. Germline V gene data show CDR1 as SGHTA and CDR2 as FQGTGA. The CDR3 DNA is TGTGCCAGCAGCTTAGAGGGGACGCGCCCGGGGTACCAAGAGACCCAGTACTTC. This encodes CASSLEGTRPGYQETQYF.

J is TRBJ2-7 and V is TRBV27; D tentatively reads TRBD1 or TRBD2 (6 bases each). Germline lookup yields CDR1 MNHEY and CDR2 SMNVEV (reference sequence). Between the trimmed V and J ends, which lost 4 bases and 3 bases, there was a span of 19 bases. CDR3 length: 16 residues. CDR3 region: CASSSRWLGGVYEQYF. The CDR3 DNA reads TGTGCCAGCAGTTCACGGTGGCTGGGGGGCGTCTACGAGCAGTACTTC.

This clone turned up a few times. This sequence joins TRBV7-3 and TRBJ2-1; 8 bases align to TRBD2. CDR1 and CDR2 (germline): SGHTA, FQGTGA. V gave up 1 base and J gave up 7 bases; unmatched junction bases: 6. The CDR3 has 15 residues. The CDR3 DNA reads TGTGCCAGCAGCTTAATGGCGGGAGGTAGGAATGAGCAGTTCTTC. As protein: CASSLMAGGRNEQFF.

The chain uses TRBV28 and TRBJ2-7; D gene unclear. Trimming removed 0 bases from V and 0 bases from J, with 9 bases in between. Germline CDR1 is MDHEN and CDR2 is SYDVKM. CDR3 size: 15 residues. The CDR3 DNA reads TGTGCCAGCAGTTTATGGGAACGGAGCTCCTACGAGCAGTACTTC. It specifies CASSLWERSSYEQYF. The complete variable domain, with remaining parts taken from reference TRBV28 and TRBJ2-7, reads DVKVTQSSRYLVKRTGEKVFLECVQDMDHENMFWYRQDPGLGLRLIYFSYDVKMKEKGDIPEGYSVSREKKERFSLILESASTNQTSMYLCASSLWERSSYEQYFGPGTRLTVT.

This clone showed up just a few times. The chain is built from TRBV7-9 and TRBJ2-5; no definite D call. The germline V and J ends were trimmed by 3 bases and 2 bases, with 7 bases remaining between them. There are 13 residues in the CDR3. The germline V gene encodes CDR1 SEHNR and CDR2 FQNEAQ (reference sequence). The CDR3 bases are TGTGCCAGCAGCTTGCCAGCGCAAGAGACCCAGTACTTC. The encoded protein is CASSLPAQETQYF.

This chain uses TRBV10-1 with TRBJ2-7, with 10 bases lining up with TRBD1. The CDR3 has 15 residues. The ends lost 10 bases at V and 6 bases at J; junction bases unmatched: 15. CDR1 and CDR2 from the germline V gene are WNHNN and SYGVQD (reference sequence). Written as DNA, the CDR3 is TGCGCCACCTCTAAAGCTTCCGGGACAGGGGTCGAGCAGTACTTC. Its translation is CATSKASGTGVEQYF.

V is TRBV11-3 and J is TRBJ2-2; D ambiguous. This CDR3 comprises 12 residues. CDR1 is SGHNT, CDR2 YENEEA, per germline. The V gene lost 5 bases and the J gene lost 6 bases, with 7 bases spanning the gap. CDR3 DNA sequence: TGTGCCAGCAGCCCCAGTCCCGGGGAGCTGTTTTTT. Translated: CASSPSPGELFF.

The CDR3 DNA reads as TGCGCCAGCAGCTTGGGTCCTAGCGGGAGCACTACAGATACGCAGTATTTT. It translates to CASSLGPSGSTTDTQYF. The chain employs TRBV5-1 and TRBJ2-3; 10 bases map to TRBD2. Per the germline V gene, CDR1 is SGHRS and CDR2 is YFSETQ. The trim removed 0 bases at V and 3 bases at J, leaving 7 bases unmatched. CDR3 length equals 17 residues.